These T cell receptor beta chains were read from a single sample in a study of blood T cell repertoires in COVID-19. TCRdb's table, derived via immunoSEQ multiplex PCR, lists solely in-frame clones and lacks some. The data contain fewer than 400,000 clones, 65% to 85% of them seen just once; the ten biggest clones take up approximately 3%. The source material was peripheral blood. The source of these receptors is a man younger than 40 with active or convalescent COVID-19. CDR3s include the opening cysteine and the closing phenylalanine or tryptophan. The order of the fields is V gene, J gene, CDR3 length, clone size, D gene, CDR3 protein, CDR3 DNA. The D gene is left open where the match is weak. Not all rows give a size; the values are once, few, many and, for expanded clones, a class.

V gene: TRBV7-9; J gene: TRBJ1-5; CDR3 length: 15; clone size: few; D gene: TRBD1; CDR3 protein: CASSREGQGWQPQHF; CDR3 DNA: TGTGCCAGCAGCCGGGAGGGACAGGGCTGGCAGCCCCAGCATTTT
V gene: TRBV5-1; J gene: TRBJ1-2; CDR3 length: 15; clone size: -; D gene: TRBD1; CDR3 protein: CASSLAAGGGYGYTF; CDR3 DNA: TGCGCCAGCAGCTTGGCCGCAGGGGGCGGGTATGGCTACACCTTC
V gene: TRBV29-1; J gene: TRBJ2-5; CDR3 length: 13; clone size: -; D gene: TRBD1; CDR3 protein: CSVSGTGAETQYF; CDR3 DNA: TGCAGCGTCTCCGGGACAGGGGCAGAGACCCAGTACTTC
V gene: TRBV7-6; J gene: TRBJ2-1; CDR3 length: 15; clone size: -; D gene: -; CDR3 protein: CASSPRQSSYNEQFF; CDR3 DNA: TGTGCCAGCAGCCCTAGACAGAGCTCCTACAATGAGCAGTTCTTC
V gene: TRBV6-5; J gene: TRBJ2-7; CDR3 length: 15; clone size: few; D gene: -; CDR3 protein: CASRRTAQSSYEQYF; CDR3 DNA: TGTGCCAGCAGGAGGACAGCCCAAAGCTCCTACGAGCAGTACTTC
V gene: TRBV9; J gene: TRBJ2-7; CDR3 length: 15; clone size: -; D gene: -; CDR3 protein: CASSVAARNSDEQYF; CDR3 DNA: TGTGCCAGCAGCGTAGCGGCTAGGAATTCGGACGAGCAGTACTTC
V gene: TRBV27; J gene: TRBJ2-3; CDR3 length: 22; clone size: -; D gene: TRBD1; CDR3 protein: CASSSIRSAKTGTGFPTDTQYF; CDR3 DNA: TGTGCCAGCAGTTCTATAAGATCGGCCAAAACCGGGACAGGGTTCCCCACAGATACGCAGTATTTT
V gene: TRBV4-1; J gene: TRBJ2-4; CDR3 length: 16; clone size: -; D gene: -; CDR3 protein: CASSCLTCLAKNIQYF; CDR3 DNA: TGCGCCAGCAGCTGCCTGACTTGTCTAGCCAAAAACATTCAGTACTTC
V gene: TRBV3-1/TRBV3-2; J gene: TRBJ2-7; CDR3 length: 16; clone size: -; D gene: -; CDR3 protein: CASSHGRDTRRDEQYF; CDR3 DNA: TGTGCCAGCAGCCACGGACGGGACACTCGCAGGGACGAGCAGTACTTC
V gene: TRBV6-6; J gene: TRBJ1-1; CDR3 length: 15; clone size: -; D gene: -; CDR3 protein: CASVARGGIVTEAFF; CDR3 DNA: TGTGCCAGCGTGGCCCGAGGGGGAATAGTCACTGAAGCTTTCTTT
V gene: TRBV6-2/TRBV6-3; J gene: TRBJ1-2; CDR3 length: 15; clone size: -; D gene: -; CDR3 protein: CASSTLSSGGWGYTF; CDR3 DNA: TGTGCCAGCAGCACCCTCTCATCAGGTGGCTGGGGCTACACCTTC
V gene: TRBV25-1; J gene: TRBJ2-7; CDR3 length: 15; clone size: -; D gene: TRBD1; CDR3 protein: CASSERGQGVYEQYF; CDR3 DNA: TGTGCCAGCAGTGAACGCGGACAGGGGGTCTACGAGCAGTACTTC
V gene: TRBV9; J gene: TRBJ1-3; CDR3 length: 16; clone size: once; D gene: -; CDR3 protein: CASSVESFFSGNTIYF; CDR3 DNA: TGTGCCAGCAGCGTAGAGAGTTTCTTCTCTGGAAACACCATATATTTT
V gene: TRBV11-3; J gene: TRBJ2-3; CDR3 length: 14; clone size: -; D gene: TRBD2; CDR3 protein: CASSREGRTDTQYF; CDR3 DNA: TGTGCCAGCTCGCGGGAGGGGAGGACAGATACGCAGTATTTT
V gene: TRBV27; J gene: TRBJ2-1; CDR3 length: 16; clone size: few; D gene: TRBD2; CDR3 protein: CASSLFSGASPNEQFF; CDR3 DNA: TGTGCCAGCAGTTTATTTAGCGGGGCGAGCCCCAATGAGCAGTTCTTC
V gene: TRBV28; J gene: TRBJ1-1; CDR3 length: 13; clone size: -; D gene: -; CDR3 protein: CASKLTRHTEAFF; CDR3 DNA: TGTGCCAGCAAGCTGACACGGCACACTGAAGCTTTCTTT
V gene: TRBV5-1; J gene: TRBJ2-7; CDR3 length: 15; clone size: -; D gene: TRBD2; CDR3 protein: CASSLGVAGASEQYF; CDR3 DNA: TGCGCCAGCAGCTTGGGGGTAGCGGGAGCTTCCGAGCAGTACTTC
V gene: TRBV11-2; J gene: TRBJ2-5; CDR3 length: 17; clone size: -; D gene: TRBD2; CDR3 protein: CASSLNAAGAGGETQYF; CDR3 DNA: TGTGCCAGCAGCTTGAACGCAGCGGGAGCAGGTGGGGAGACCCAGTACTTC
V gene: TRBV3-1/TRBV3-2; J gene: TRBJ2-1; CDR3 length: 12; clone size: -; D gene: -; CDR3 protein: CASSQDSRPQFF; CDR3 DNA: TGTGCCAGCAGCCAAGACTCCAGGCCGCAGTTCTTC
V gene: TRBV28; J gene: TRBJ1-2; CDR3 length: 15; clone size: -; D gene: -; CDR3 protein: CASSLPAGGRYGYTF; CDR3 DNA: TGTGCCAGCAGCCTCCCCGCGGGGGGCCGCTACGGCTACACCTTC
V gene: TRBV10-2; J gene: TRBJ2-3; CDR3 length: 15; clone size: once; D gene: -; CDR3 protein: CASSERGGYTDTQYF; CDR3 DNA: TGCGCCAGCAGTGAAAGGGGGGGATACACAGATACGCAGTATTTT
V gene: TRBV9; J gene: TRBJ2-1; CDR3 length: 18; clone size: -; D gene: TRBD2; CDR3 protein: CASSPLGGSGGASNEQFF; CDR3 DNA: TGTGCCAGCAGCCCCCTGGGGGGAAGCGGGGGGGCCTCAAATGAGCAGTTCTTC